This T cell receptor beta chain was captured in a study of T cells after yellow fever vaccination. Findings and limits, study-wide: Abundant bulk-population clonotypes could contaminate the FACS-sorted repertoires.

Concerning this clonotype: Its antigen remains unidentified.

The germline V gene encodes CDR1 SQVTM and CDR2 ANQGSEA. CDR3 length: 14 amino acids. With 3 bases clipped from V and 6 bases from J, the junction kept 9 bases outside the gene matches. TCRdb re-called the 5' RACE reads with MiXCR, one entry per CDR3 protein. The sample carries about 550,000 distinct CDR3 sequences, roughly a fifth recorded once. This TCR was recovered from a man aged 30 to 45 who received the YFV17D yellow fever vaccine. The gene calls are TRBV29-1 and TRBJ2-7, with 9 bases matching TRBD2. Here the sequenced sample was PBMCs, taken 15 days after the yellow fever booster vaccination. The CDR3 here is CSVERREGFIEQYF. The CDR3, as DNA: TGCAGCGTTGAGCGGCGGGAGGGTTTCATCGAGCAGTACTTC.